This T cell receptor beta chain was recovered during a study of cytomegalovirus exposure and HLA in healthy donors. Study-wide points: Most TCR beta V segments were productive about 90% or about 30% of the time in an earlier analysis.

Comments on this clone: Antigen unknown.

CDR1 is SGHDT, CDR2 YYEEEE, per germline. V gave up 4 bases and J gave up 8 bases; unmatched junction bases: 8. CDR3 size: 15 residues. The PCR contained 60 Vbeta and 13 Jbeta primers. TCRdb keeps only in-frame clones here, not all; method: immunoSEQ multiplex PCR. This table has about 120,000 clones, 74% appearing once. The source material was PBMCs. The chain is built from TRBV5-6 and TRBJ2-4; 11 bases are shared with TRBD1. The source of this sequence is a human donor in good health. This CDR3 is CASSPRTGGLDIQYF. The DNA of the CDR3 is TGTGCCAGCAGCCCCCGGACAGGGGGCCTGGACATTCAGTACTTC.